This passage covers 7 T cell receptor beta chains from one sample sequenced in a study of blood T cell repertoires in COVID-19. Using immunoSEQ multiplex PCR, the repertoire was profiled, and TCRdb retains in-frame clones only, with some absent. The table records roughly 99,000 clones, 80% to 95% of them present only once. Input material: peripheral blood. These receptors all stem from a woman aged 25 to 39 with acute or convalescent COVID-19.

This sequence joins TRBV15 and TRBJ2-5; perhaps TRBD2 as D (7 bases). The germline CDR1 and CDR2 sequences are LNHNV and YYDKDF (reference sequence). Trimming left V 3 bases short and J 5 bases short, with 22 bases between. This CDR3 comprises 17 residues. CDR3 sequence (DNA): TGTGCCACCAGCAGCAATTCCCCTAGGGGAGGGGGGGAGACCCAGTACTTC. It specifies CATSSNSPRGGGETQYF. Full variable domain (outside the CDR3, taken from reference TRBV15 and TRBJ2-5): DAMVIQNPRYQVTQFGKPVTLSCSQTLNHNVMYWYQQKSSQAPKLLFHYYDKDFNNEADTPDNFQSRRPNTSFCFLDIRSPGLGDTAMYLCATSSNSPRGGGETQYFGPGTRLLVL.

The V call is TRBV4-3, the J call TRBJ1-4; a weak D match, TRBD1 (6 bases). The CDR3 sequence is 15 residues long. Germline loops: CDR1 LGHNA, CDR2 YSLEER. V lost 4 bases and J lost 8, with 17 bases in between. The CDR3 here is CASSLIQGGGEKLFF. For the CDR3, the DNA is TGCGCCAGCAGCCTTATACAGGGTGGGGGCGAAAAACTGTTTTTT.

The chain uses TRBV29-1 and TRBJ1-5; TRBD1 agrees at 9 bases. The CDR3 covers 14 residues. CDR1 is SQVTM, CDR2 ANQGSEA, per germline. V lost 7 bases to trimming and J lost 4 bases; unmatched junction nucleotides: 8. The CDR3 sequence is CSAGGQGRNQPQHF. The CDR3 region has the DNA TGCAGCGCTGGAGGACAGGGGCGAAATCAGCCCCAGCATTTT.

The rearrangement uses TRBV5-1 and TRBJ1-1; 7 positions match TRBD1. Per germline, CDR1 SGHRS and CDR2 YFSETQ. This CDR3 region has 17 residues. The V segment lost 5 bases and the J segment 0 bases; nucleotides outside the gene matches: 13. CDR3 coding DNA: TGCGCCAGCAGTTCCGTCGTGGGACAGACCCTGAACACTGAAGCTTTCTTT. It codes for CASSSVVGQTLNTEAFF.

The chain carries TRBV2 and TRBJ1-2; no firm D call. V lost 3 bases and J lost 5, with 13 bases in between. The CDR3 has 14 residues. CDR1 and CDR2 (germline): SNHLY, FYNNEI. The DNA of the CDR3 is TGTGCCAGCAGTGAGAGCCCGGAGATTTATGGCTACACCTTC. This sequence encodes CASSESPEIYGYTF.

This clone was seen once. This chain uses TRBV2 with TRBJ2-5; the D gene is possibly TRBD1 (6 bases). This CDR3 is built from 12 residues. V was trimmed by 9 bases and J by 5 bases, leaving 13 bases between them. CDR1 and CDR2 from the germline V gene are SNHLY and FYNNEI. The CDR3 coding sequence is TGTGCCAGTATCGGACAGTCGGAGACCCAGTACTTC. It specifies CASIGQSETQYF. The full variable domain, completed using reference TRBV2 and TRBJ2-5, is EPEVTQTPSHQVTQMGQEVILRCVPISNHLYFYWYRQILGQKVEFLVSFYNNEISEKSEIFDDQFSVERPDGSNFTLKIRSTKLEDSAMYFCASIGQSETQYFGPGTRLLVL.

Only one count was recorded for this clone. The rearrangement uses TRBV2 and TRBJ1-5; no definite D call. The CDR3 runs to 13 residues. V gave up 5 bases and J gave up 7 bases, with 12 bases separating them. Germline values: CDR1 SNHLY, CDR2 FYNNEI. The CDR3 here is CASSRGREQPQHF. The DNA for the CDR3 is TGTGCCAGCAGTAGAGGAAGGGAGCAGCCCCAGCATTTT.